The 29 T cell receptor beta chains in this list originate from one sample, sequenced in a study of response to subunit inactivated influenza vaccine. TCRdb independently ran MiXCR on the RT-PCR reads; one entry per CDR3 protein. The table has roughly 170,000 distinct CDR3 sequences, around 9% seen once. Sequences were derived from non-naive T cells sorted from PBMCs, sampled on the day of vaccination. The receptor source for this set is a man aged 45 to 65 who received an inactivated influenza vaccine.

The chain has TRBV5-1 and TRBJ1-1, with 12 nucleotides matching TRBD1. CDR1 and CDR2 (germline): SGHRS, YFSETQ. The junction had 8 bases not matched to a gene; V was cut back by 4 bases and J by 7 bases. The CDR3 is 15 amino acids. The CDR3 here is CASSQGGQGAGEAFF. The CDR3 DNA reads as TGCGCCAGCAGCCAAGGGGGACAGGGGGCAGGTGAAGCTTTCTTT.

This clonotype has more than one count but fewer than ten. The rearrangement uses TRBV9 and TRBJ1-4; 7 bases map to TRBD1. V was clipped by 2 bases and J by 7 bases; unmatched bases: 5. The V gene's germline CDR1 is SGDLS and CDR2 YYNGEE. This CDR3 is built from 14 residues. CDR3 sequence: CASSVGSGGEKLFF. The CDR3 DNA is TGTGCCAGCAGCGTTGGTTCAGGGGGTGAAAAACTGTTTTTT.

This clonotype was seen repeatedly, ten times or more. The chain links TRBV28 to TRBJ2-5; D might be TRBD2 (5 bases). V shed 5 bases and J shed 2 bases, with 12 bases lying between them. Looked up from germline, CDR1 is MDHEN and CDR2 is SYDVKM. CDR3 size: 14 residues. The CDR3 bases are TGTGCCAGCAGTGGCCCGGGATTTCAAGAGACCCAGTACTTC. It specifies CASSGPGFQETQYF. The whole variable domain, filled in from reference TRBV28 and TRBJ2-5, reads DVKVTQSSRYLVKRTGEKVFLECVQDMDHENMFWYRQDPGLGLRLIYFSYDVKMKEKGDIPEGYSVSREKKERFSLILESASTNQTSMYLCASSGPGFQETQYFGPGTRLLVL.

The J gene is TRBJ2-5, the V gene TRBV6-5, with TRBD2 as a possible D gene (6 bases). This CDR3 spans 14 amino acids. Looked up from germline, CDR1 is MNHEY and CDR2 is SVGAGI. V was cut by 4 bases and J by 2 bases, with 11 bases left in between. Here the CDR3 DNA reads TGTGCCAGCAGTTGGGGGGTAGAACAAGAGACCCAGTACTTC. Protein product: CASSWGVEQETQYF.

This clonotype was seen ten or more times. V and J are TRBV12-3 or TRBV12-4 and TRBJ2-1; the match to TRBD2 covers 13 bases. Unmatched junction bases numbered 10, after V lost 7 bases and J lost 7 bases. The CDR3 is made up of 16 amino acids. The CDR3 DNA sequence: TGTGCCAGCAACCAACTAGCGGGAGGGCTTGGGAATGAGCAGTTCTTC. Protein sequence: CASNQLAGGLGNEQFF.

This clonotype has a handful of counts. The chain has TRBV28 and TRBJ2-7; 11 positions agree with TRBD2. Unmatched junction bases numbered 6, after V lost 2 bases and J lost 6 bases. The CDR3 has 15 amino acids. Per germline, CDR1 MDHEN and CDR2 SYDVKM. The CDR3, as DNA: TGTGCCAGCAGTTTACTAGCGGGGGGCAGGGGCGAGCAGTACTTC. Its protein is CASSLLAGGRGEQYF.

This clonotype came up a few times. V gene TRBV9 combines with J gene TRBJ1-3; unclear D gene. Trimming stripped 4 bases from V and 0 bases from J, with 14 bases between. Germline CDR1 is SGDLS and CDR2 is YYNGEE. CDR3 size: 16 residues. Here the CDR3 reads CASSPWGRNSGNTIYF. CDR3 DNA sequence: TGTGCCAGCAGCCCGTGGGGTAGGAACTCTGGAAACACCATATATTTT. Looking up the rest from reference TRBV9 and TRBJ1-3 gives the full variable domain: DSGVTQTPKHLITATGQRVTLRCSPRSGDLSVYWYQQSLDQGLQFLIQYYNGEERAKGNILERFSAQQFPDLHSELNLSSLELGDSALYFCASSPWGRNSGNTIYFGEGSWLTVV.

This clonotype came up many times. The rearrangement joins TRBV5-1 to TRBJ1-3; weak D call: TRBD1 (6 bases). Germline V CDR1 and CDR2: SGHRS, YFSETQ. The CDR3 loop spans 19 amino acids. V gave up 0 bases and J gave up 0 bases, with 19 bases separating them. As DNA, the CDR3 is TGCGCCAGCAGCTTGGTGGTGACGACAGGATCCGCCTCTGGAAACACCATATATTTT. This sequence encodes CASSLVVTTGSASGNTIYF.

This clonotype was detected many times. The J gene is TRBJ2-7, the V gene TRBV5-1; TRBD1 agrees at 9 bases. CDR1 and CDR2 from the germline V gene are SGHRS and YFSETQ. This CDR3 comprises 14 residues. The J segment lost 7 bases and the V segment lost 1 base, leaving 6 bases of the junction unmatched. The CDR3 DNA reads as TGCGCCAGCAGCTTGTGGGACAGGGAAGAAGAGCAGTACTTC. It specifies CASSLWDREEEQYF.

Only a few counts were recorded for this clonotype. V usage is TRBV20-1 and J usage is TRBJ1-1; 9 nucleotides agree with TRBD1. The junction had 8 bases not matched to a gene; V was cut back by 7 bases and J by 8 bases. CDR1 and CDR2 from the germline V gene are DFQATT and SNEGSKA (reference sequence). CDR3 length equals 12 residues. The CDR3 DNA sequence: TGCAGTGACAAACCGGGACAGGGAGAAGCTTTCTTT. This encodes CSDKPGQGEAFF.

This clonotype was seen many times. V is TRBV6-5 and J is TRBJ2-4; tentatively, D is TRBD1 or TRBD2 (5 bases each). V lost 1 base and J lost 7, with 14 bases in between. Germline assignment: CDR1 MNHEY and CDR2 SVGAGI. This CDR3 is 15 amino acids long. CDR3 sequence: CASSYYPGARNIQYF. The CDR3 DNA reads TGTGCCAGCAGTTACTACCCCGGGGCCCGGAACATTCAGTACTTC.

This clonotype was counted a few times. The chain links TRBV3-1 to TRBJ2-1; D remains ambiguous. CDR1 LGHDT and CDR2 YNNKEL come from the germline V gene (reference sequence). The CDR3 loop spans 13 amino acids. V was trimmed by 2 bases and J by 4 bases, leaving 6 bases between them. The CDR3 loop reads CASSQSGYNEQFF. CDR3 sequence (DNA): TGTGCCAGCAGCCAATCCGGGTACAATGAGCAGTTCTTC.

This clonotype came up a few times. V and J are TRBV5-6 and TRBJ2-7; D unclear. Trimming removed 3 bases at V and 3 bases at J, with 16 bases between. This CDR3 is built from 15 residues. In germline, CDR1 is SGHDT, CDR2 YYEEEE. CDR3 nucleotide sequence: TGTGCCAGCAGCTCTGCTAGGGCGGTCGTCTACGAGCAGTACTTC. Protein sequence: CASSSARAVVYEQYF.

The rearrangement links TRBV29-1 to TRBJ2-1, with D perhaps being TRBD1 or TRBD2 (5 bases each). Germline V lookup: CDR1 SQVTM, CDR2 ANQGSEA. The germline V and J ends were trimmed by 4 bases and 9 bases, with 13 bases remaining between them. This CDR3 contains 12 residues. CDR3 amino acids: CSVGQSRGEQFF. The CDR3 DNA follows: TGCAGCGTTGGACAGTCCCGGGGTGAGCAGTTCTTC.

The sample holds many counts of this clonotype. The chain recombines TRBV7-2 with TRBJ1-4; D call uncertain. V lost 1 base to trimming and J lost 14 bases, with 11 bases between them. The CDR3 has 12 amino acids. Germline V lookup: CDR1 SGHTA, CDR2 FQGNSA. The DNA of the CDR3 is TGTGCCAGCAGCTTAGATCGGTCCCTTCTGTTTTTT. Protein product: CASSLDRSLLFF. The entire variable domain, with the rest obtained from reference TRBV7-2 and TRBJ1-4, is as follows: GAGVSQSPSNKVTEKGKDVELRCDPISGHTALYWYRQSLGQGLEFLIYFQGNSAPDKSGLPSDRFSAERTGGSVSTLTIQRTQQEDSAVYLCASSLDRSLLFFGSGTQLSVL.

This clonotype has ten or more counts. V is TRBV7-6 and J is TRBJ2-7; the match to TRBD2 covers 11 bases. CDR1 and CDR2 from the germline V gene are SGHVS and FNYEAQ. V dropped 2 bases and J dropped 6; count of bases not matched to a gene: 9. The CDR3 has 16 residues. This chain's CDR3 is CASSLLAGGSSAEQYF. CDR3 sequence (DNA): TGTGCCAGCAGCTTACTAGCGGGAGGATCCTCCGCCGAGCAGTACTTC. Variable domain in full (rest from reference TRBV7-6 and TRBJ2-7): GAGVSQSPRYKVTKRGQDVALRCDPISGHVSLYWYRQALGQGPEFLTYFNYEAQQDKSGLPNDRFSAERPEGSISTLTIQRTEQRDSAMYRCASSLLAGGSSAEQYFGPGTRLTVT.

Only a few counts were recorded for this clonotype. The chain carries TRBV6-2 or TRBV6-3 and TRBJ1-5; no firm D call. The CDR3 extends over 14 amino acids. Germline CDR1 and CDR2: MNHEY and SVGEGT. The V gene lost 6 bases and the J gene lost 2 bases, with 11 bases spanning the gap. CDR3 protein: CASSSRAGNQPQHF. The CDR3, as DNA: TGTGCCAGCAGCTCCCGGGCAGGCAATCAGCCCCAGCATTTT.

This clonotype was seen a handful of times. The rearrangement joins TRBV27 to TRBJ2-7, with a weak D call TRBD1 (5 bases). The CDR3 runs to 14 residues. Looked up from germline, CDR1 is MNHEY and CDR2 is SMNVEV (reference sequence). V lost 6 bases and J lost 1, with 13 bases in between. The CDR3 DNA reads TGTGCCAGCAGCCAATACCAGGGTTCCTACGAGCAGTACTTC. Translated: CASSQYQGSYEQYF.

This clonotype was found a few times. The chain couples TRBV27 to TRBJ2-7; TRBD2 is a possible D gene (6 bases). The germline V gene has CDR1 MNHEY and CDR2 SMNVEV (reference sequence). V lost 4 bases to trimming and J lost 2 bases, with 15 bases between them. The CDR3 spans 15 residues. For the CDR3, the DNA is TGTGCCAGCAGTTCTTCCGGGACTCCCCCCTACGAGCAGTACTTC. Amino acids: CASSSSGTPPYEQYF.

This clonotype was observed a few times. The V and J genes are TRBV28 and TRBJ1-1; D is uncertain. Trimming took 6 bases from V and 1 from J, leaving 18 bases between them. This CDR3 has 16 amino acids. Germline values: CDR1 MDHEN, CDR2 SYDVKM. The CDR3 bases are TGTGCCAGCAGCTACCCTACTGGGGTTACGAACACTGAAGCTTTCTTT. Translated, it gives CASSYPTGVTNTEAFF.

CDR3 nucleotides: TGTGCCAGCAGTCAATCCTCGGCGGGGGGGCTGTACAATGAGCAGTTCTTC. It is translated as CASSQSSAGGLYNEQFF. The chain employs TRBV27 and TRBJ2-1, with 9 bases identical to TRBD2. Germline CDR1 reads MNHEY; CDR2 reads SMNVEV (reference sequence). J gave up 4 bases and V 5 bases, and 12 bases lay outside the gene matches. CDR3 length: 17 residues.

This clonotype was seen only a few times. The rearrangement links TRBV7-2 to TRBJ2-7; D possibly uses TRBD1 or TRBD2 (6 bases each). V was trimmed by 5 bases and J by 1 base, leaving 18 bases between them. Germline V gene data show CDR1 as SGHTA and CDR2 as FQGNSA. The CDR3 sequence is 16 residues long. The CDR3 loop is CASSPWGRTTSYEQYF. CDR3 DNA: TGTGCCAGCAGCCCCTGGGGGCGGACTACTTCCTACGAGCAGTACTTC. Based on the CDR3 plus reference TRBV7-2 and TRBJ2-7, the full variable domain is GAGVSQSPSNKVTEKGKDVELRCDPISGHTALYWYRQSLGQGLEFLIYFQGNSAPDKSGLPSDRFSAERTGGSVSTLTIQRTQQEDSAVYLCASSPWGRTTSYEQYFGPGTRLTVT.

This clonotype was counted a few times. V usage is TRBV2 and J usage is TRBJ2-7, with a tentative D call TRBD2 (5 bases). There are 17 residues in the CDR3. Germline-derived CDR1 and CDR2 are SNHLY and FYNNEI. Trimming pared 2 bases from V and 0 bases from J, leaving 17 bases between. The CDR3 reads CASSETSGSGLSYEQYF. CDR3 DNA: TGTGCCAGCAGTGAAACCAGTGGGAGCGGCCTCTCCTACGAGCAGTACTTC. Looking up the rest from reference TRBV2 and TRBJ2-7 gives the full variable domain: EPEVTQTPSHQVTQMGQEVILRCVPISNHLYFYWYRQILGQKVEFLVSFYNNEISEKSEIFDDQFSVERPDGSNFTLKIRSTKLEDSAMYFCASSETSGSGLSYEQYFGPGTRLTVT.

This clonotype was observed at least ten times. The CDR3, as DNA: TGTGCCACCCAGCTAGGGGCATTCAATTCACCCCTCCACTTT. Amino acid sequence: CATQLGAFNSPLHF. The gene calls are TRBV7-9 and TRBJ1-6, with D perhaps TRBD1 (5 bases). V shed 10 bases and J shed 7 bases, with 17 bases lying between them. The CDR3 loop spans 14 amino acids. The germline gives CDR1 SEHNR, CDR2 FQNEAQ (reference sequence).

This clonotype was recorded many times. The CDR3 coding sequence is TGTGCCAGCAGCCAAGCACAGCCAACTGGAAACACCATATATTTT. Translated: CASSQAQPTGNTIYF. The J gene is TRBJ1-3, the V gene TRBV4-2; D is unclear. This CDR3 contains 15 residues. The germline V gene encodes CDR1 LGHNA and CDR2 YNFKEQ. The V and J ends lost 1 base and 2 bases respectively, with 9 bases between them.

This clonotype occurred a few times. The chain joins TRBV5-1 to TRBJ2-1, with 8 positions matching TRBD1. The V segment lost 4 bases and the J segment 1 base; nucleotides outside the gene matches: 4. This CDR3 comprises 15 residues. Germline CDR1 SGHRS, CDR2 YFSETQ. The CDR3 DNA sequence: TGCGCCAGCAGCCGCGGGACAGGTTCCTACAATGAGCAGTTCTTC. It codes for CASSRGTGSYNEQFF.

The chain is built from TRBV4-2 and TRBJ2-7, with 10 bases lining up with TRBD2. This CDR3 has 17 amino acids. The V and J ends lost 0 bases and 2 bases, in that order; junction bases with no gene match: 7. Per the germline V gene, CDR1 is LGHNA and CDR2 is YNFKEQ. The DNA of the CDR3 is TGTGCCAGCAGCCAAGATTCGACGACTAGCGGGCCCTACGAGCAGTACTTC. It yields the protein CASSQDSTTSGPYEQYF.

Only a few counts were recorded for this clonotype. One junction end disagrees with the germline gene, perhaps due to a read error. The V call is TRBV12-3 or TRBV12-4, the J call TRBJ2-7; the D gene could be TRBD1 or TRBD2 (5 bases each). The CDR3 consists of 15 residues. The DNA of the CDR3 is TGTGCCAGCAGTCTAGCCTCGGGACGGGCCTACGAGCAGTACTTC. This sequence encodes CASSLASGRAYEQYF.

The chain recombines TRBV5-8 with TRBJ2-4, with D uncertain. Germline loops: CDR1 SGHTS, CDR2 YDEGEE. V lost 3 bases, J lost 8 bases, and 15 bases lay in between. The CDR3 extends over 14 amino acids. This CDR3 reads CASSYVGHQDIQYF. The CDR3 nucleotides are TGTGCCAGCAGCTATGTAGGTCATCAAGACATTCAGTACTTC.